Detailed here is one T cell receptor (beta chain). Its antigen is not known. This specimen comes from a study of cytotoxic CD8 clonotypes in ibrutinib-treated CLL. Unmatched junction bases numbered 28, after V lost 5 bases and J lost 8 bases. There are 20 residues in the CDR3. Germline CDR1 reads GTSNPN; CDR2 reads SVGIG (reference sequence). Study results and caveats: Sample timing was unmatched between remission and later-progressing patients; lymph nodes unstudied. Increased clonality at ibrutinib response gave way to a return toward baseline at progression. Public clonotypes were rare and shrank or held steady on treatment.

Assay: immunoSEQ multiplex PCR; the TCRdb copy retains only in-frame clones and omits some. The sample has 30,000 to 50,000 clones, approximately 67% seen once. This TCR came from a human donor with chronic lymphocytic leukemia. The sequencing here drew on PBMCs, taken at disease progression, from a patient treated with ibrutinib. The chain links TRBV30 to TRBJ1-4; 8 nucleotides line up with TRBD1. CDR3: CAWRSHGLAGGAVRGEKLFF. The CDR3, as DNA: TGTGCCTGGCGCTCCCACGGTTTGGCAGGGGGCGCGGTGAGAGGAGAAAAACTGTTTTTT. The whole variable domain, remainder taken from reference TRBV30 and TRBJ1-4, is SQTIHQWPATLVQPVGSPLSLECTVEGTSNPNLYWYRQAAGRGLQLLFYSVGIGQISSEVPQNLSASRPQDRQFILSSKKLLLSDSGFYLCAWRSHGLAGGAVRGEKLFFGSGTQLSVL.